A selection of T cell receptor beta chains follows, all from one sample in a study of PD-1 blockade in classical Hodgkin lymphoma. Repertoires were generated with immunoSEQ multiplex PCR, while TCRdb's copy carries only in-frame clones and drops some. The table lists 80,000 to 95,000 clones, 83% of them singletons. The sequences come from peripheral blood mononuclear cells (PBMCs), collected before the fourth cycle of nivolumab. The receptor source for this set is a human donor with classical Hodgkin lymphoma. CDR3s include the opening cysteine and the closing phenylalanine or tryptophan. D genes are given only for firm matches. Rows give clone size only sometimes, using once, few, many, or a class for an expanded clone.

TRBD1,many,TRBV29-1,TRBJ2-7,TGCAGCGTTGTAGGGCAGGGGGCTAGGGAGCAGTACTTC,CSVVGQGAREQYF
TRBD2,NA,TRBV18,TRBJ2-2,TGTGCCAGCTCACCATTTTCGGGACTAGCGTTAAACACCGGGGAGCTGTTTTTT,CASSPFSGLALNTGELFF
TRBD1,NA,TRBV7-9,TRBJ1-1,TGTGCCAGCAGCCCAACACAGGGGGCTAGGACTGAAGCTTTCTTT,CASSPTQGARTEAFF
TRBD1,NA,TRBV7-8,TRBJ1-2,TGTGCCAGCAGCTTATCTGTAGGTGGGACAGGGTTTAGGTATGGCTACACCTTC,CASSLSVGGTGFRYGYTF
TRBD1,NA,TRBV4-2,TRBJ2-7,TGTGCCAGCAGCCAAGAAATCCGGGACAGGGAAAACCACGAGCAGTACTTC,CASSQEIRDRENHEQYF
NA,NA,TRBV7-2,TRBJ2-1,TGTGCCAGCAGCTCCGGACCGATAAAATACAATGAGCAGTTCTTC,CASSSGPIKYNEQFF
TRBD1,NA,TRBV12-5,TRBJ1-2,TGTGCTAGTGGTTATACAGGGGGCTATGGCTACACCTTC,CASGYTGGYGYTF
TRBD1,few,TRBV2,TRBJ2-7,TGTGCCAGCGAATACTTGAAGGGACAGGCCGACTACGAGCAGTACTTC,CASEYLKGQADYEQYF
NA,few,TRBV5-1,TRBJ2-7,TGCGCCAGCAGCTCAGGGACGGTGGGCCTCTACGAGCAGTACTTC,CASSSGTVGLYEQYF
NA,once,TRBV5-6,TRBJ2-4,TGTGCCAGCAGCTTGCCAGGGGGGAACATTCAGTACTTC,CASSLPGGNIQYF
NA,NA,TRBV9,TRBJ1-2,TGTGCCAGCAGCGTAGAATCGGGCAGGGATAGTGGCTACACCTTC,CASSVESGRDSGYTF
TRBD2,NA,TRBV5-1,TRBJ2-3,TGCGCCAGCAGCTCGGGACTAGACGGCACAGATACGCAGTATTTT,CASSSGLDGTDTQYF
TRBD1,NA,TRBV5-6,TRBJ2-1,TGTGCCAGCAGCTGGACGGGACAGGGGTCCAATGAGCAGTTCTTC,CASSWTGQGSNEQFF
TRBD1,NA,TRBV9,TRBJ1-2,TGTGCCAGCAGCGCCTTAACCGGGACAGGGGTCAATGGCTACACCTTC,CASSALTGTGVNGYTF
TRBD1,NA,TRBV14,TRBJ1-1,TGTGCCAGCAGCCTTCAGGGGGAATCCACTGAAGCTTTCTTT,CASSLQGESTEAFF
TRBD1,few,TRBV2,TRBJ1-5,TGTGCCAGCAGGGGGACAGGGGGCGAACAGCCCCAGCATTTT,CASRGTGGEQPQHF
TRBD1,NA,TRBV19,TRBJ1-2,TGTGCCAGTAGCCCGGGACAGGCGGGAAACTATGGCTACACCTTC,CASSPGQAGNYGYTF
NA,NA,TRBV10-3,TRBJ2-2,TGTGCCACCAGCCAGGATTTCGCGAACACCGGGGAGCTGTTTTTT,CATSQDFANTGELFF
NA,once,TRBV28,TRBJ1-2,TGTGCCAGCAGTACTCTCAGGTTTAACTATGGCTACACCTTC,CASSTLRFNYGYTF
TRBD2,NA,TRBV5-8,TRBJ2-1,TGTGCCAGCAGCTTGGGGGGCTTGCGGGAGGCCGAGCGCAATGAGCAGTTCTTC,CASSLGGLREAERNEQFF
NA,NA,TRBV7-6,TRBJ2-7,TGTGCCAGCAGCCCTTACACCCAGGAGGGCGAGCAGTACTTC,CASSPYTQEGEQYF
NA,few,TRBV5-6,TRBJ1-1,TGTGCCAGCAGCTTCACCCTCGCCGCCGCTGAAGCTTTCTTT,CASSFTLAAAEAFF
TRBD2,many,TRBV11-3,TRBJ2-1,TGTGCCAGCAGCTTTTCCGGGACTAGCGGGAGTTATGAGCAGTTCTTC,CASSFSGTSGSYEQFF
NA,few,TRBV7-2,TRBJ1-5,TGTGCCAGCAGCTTAGCGTCCCGGCAGCCCCAGCATTTT,CASSLASRQPQHF
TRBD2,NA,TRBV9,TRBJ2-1,TGTGCCAGCAGCGTAGGAGCCAGCGGGAGCGGACCTGCCTACAATGAGCAGTTCTTC,CASSVGASGSGPAYNEQFF
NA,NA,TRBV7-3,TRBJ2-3,TGTGCCAGCAGCTCAAGGGGTCCAGATACGCAGTATTTT,CASSSRGPDTQYF
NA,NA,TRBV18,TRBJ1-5,TGTGCCAGCTCACCAGGCATAGGGGGAAATCAGCCCCAGCATTTT,CASSPGIGGNQPQHF
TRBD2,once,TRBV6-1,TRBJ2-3,TGTGCCACCTTAGCGGGAGGCCCAGATACGCAGTATTTT,CATLAGGPDTQYF
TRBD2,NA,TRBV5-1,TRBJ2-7,TGCGCCAGCAGCTTGGCGGCTAGCGGGGGCTACGAGCAGTACTTC,CASSLAASGGYEQYF
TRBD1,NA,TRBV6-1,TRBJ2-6,TGTGCCAGCAGTGGGTTTGCAGGGGGTTCCGGGGCCAACGTCCTGACTTTC,CASSGFAGGSGANVLTF
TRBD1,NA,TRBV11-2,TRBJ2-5,TGTGCCAGCATCCGACAGGGCCGAGAGACCCAGTACTTC,CASIRQGRETQYF
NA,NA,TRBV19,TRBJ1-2,TGTGCCACCAGGGATTTCTATGGCTACACCTTC,CATRDFYGYTF
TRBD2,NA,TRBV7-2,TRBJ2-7,TGTGCCAGCAGCACCGAACTAGCGAGCCTTTACGAGCAGTACTTC,CASSTELASLYEQYF
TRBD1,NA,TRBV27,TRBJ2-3,TGTGCCAGCAGTCGGGACAGCTACACAGATACGCAGTATTTT,CASSRDSYTDTQYF
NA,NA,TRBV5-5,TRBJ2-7,TGTGCCAGCAGCTTGGTGAGCGGTTGGGCCTACGAGCAGTACTTC,CASSLVSGWAYEQYF
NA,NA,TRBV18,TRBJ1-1,TGTGCCAGCTCACCGAGATCGGGGGACACTGAAGCTTTCTTT,CASSPRSGDTEAFF
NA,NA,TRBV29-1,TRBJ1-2,TGCAGCGTTTTAGCCCACAGGCTTAACTATGGCTACACCTTC,CSVLAHRLNYGYTF
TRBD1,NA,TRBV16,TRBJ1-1,TGTGCCAGCAGCCAAGGACAGGGTGTCGGAACTGAAGCTTTCTTT,CASSQGQGVGTEAFF
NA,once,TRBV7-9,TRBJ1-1,TGTGCCAGCAGCTTAGATGGGGCAGCTGAAGCTTTCTTT,CASSLDGAAEAFF
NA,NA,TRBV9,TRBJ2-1,TGTGCCAGCAGCGTAGAGGGCGGGAAAGTCAATGAGCAGTTCTTC,CASSVEGGKVNEQFF